The 14 T cell receptor beta chains below come from one sample, sequenced in a study of cytomegalovirus exposure and HLA in healthy donors. The PCR ran on 60 Vbeta and 13 Jbeta primers. This table comes from immunoSEQ multiplex PCR, and its TCRdb copy is limited to in-frame clones, with some not included. Of some 120,000 clones in the sample, about four fifths are singletons; the top ten hold roughly 20%. Material for sequencing was PBMCs. The receptors derive from a man under 40 in good health and CMV-seropositive.

This sequence joins TRBV18 and TRBJ1-5, with D perhaps TRBD1 (5 bases). Germline V lookup: CDR1 KGHSH, CDR2 LQKENI. The CDR3 length is 15 residues. V lost 2 bases and J 9 bases, leaving 17 bases between the germline ends. The CDR3 nucleotides read TGTGCCAGCTCACCATCACAGGAAGGGAGGTGGCCCCAGCATTTT. Translating it yields CASSPSQEGRWPQHF.

V usage is TRBV5-8 and J usage is TRBJ1-5; D call uncertain. CDR1 and CDR2 (germline): SGHTS, YDEGEE. Trimming removed 0 bases from V and 0 bases from J, with 7 bases in between. The CDR3 is 15 amino acids. CDR3 nucleotides: TGTGCCAGCAGCTTGGACGGAGTTAGCAATCAGCCCCAGCATTTT. It specifies CASSLDGVSNQPQHF.

The genes are TRBV5-6 and TRBJ2-1; 10 bases are a match to TRBD2. V was pared by 4 bases and J by 5 bases, with 9 bases of the junction left unmatched. Germline values: CDR1 SGHDT, CDR2 YYEEEE. This CDR3 has 16 amino acids. CDR3: CASSAPVSGRDNEQFF. The DNA of the CDR3 is TGTGCCAGCAGCGCCCCGGTAAGCGGGAGGGACAATGAGCAGTTCTTC.

This chain links TRBV21-1 with TRBJ2-1; the DNA was not compared with TRBD1, the D call given in the table. TRBV21-1 is an annotated pseudogene. The CDR3 extends over 15 amino acids. The CDR3 here is CASSKAGTGGNEQFF. Written as DNA, the CDR3 is TGTGCCAGCAGCAAGGCAGGGACAGGGGGCAATGAGCAGTTCTTC.

The rearrangement joins TRBV4-2 to TRBJ1-2; the D is unclear. Germline CDR1 LGHNA, CDR2 YNFKEQ. This CDR3 region has 16 residues. With 0 bases removed from V and 0 bases from J, the gap between germline ends came to 11 bases. The CDR3 DNA reads TGTGCCAGCAGCCAAGATTCAGGAGGGCCTAACTATGGCTACACCTTC. Translation: CASSQDSGGPNYGYTF.

The chain combines TRBV19 with TRBJ1-5; D uncertain. The V gene's germline CDR1 is LNHDA and CDR2 SQIVND (reference sequence). The CDR3 length is 13 residues. V shed 6 bases and J shed 6 bases, with 12 bases lying between them. The CDR3 DNA reads TGTGCCAGTAGGGACTATCTCGGTCAGCCCCAGCATTTT. Translated: CASRDYLGQPQHF.

The V call is TRBV6-1, the J call TRBJ2-5, with TRBD2 identical over 7 bases. With the DNA end fitting TRBJ2-7 better, the J assignment may be wrong. The germline V gene encodes CDR1 MNHNS and CDR2 SASEGT. CDR3 length: 15 residues. The CDR3, as DNA: TGTGCCAGCAGTGAAGGTCCGGGGGGAACCTACGAGCAGTACTTC. Amino acids: CASSEGPGGTYEQYF.

The V gene is TRBV7-9, the J gene TRBJ1-6; D not certain. The CDR3 totals 14 residues. V lost 6 bases and J lost 5, with 11 bases in between. The germline gives CDR1 SEHNR, CDR2 FQNEAQ (reference sequence). The CDR3, as DNA: TGTGCCAGCAGGGCCCGGGTAGATAATTCACCCCTCCACTTT. Protein sequence: CASRARVDNSPLHF.

The gene calls are TRBV27 and TRBJ2-7; maybe TRBD1 (5 bases). V shed 5 bases and J shed 3 bases, with 17 bases lying between them. This CDR3 has 15 amino acids. The germline gives CDR1 MNHEY, CDR2 SMNVEV (reference sequence). The CDR3 bases are TGTGCCAGCAGTACTCCGACCGCAGGGTTCTACGAGCAGTACTTC. Its protein is CASSTPTAGFYEQYF.

The chain combines TRBV19 with TRBJ1-5; 7 bases match TRBD1. The CDR3 has 15 residues. Germline trimming cut 6 bases from V and 4 bases from J; bases unmatched to any gene: 9. The V gene's germline CDR1 is LNHDA and CDR2 SQIVND (reference sequence). CDR3 residues: CASSKTGVWNQPQHF. CDR3 sequence (DNA): TGTGCCAGTAGCAAAACAGGGGTGTGGAATCAGCCCCAGCATTTT.

This chain connects TRBV7-2 to TRBJ1-6; D is ambiguous. CDR3 length: 15 residues. The V and J ends lost 2 bases and 4 bases respectively, with 9 bases between them. Germline assignment: CDR1 SGHTA and CDR2 FQGNSA. CDR3 bases: TGTGCCAGCAGCTTAATCCAGAATTATAATTCACCCCTCCACTTT. Its translation: CASSLIQNYNSPLHF.

V usage is TRBV6-1 and J usage is TRBJ2-3; D not certain. The CDR3 is 13 amino acids. The V end lost 3 bases, the J end lost 2 bases, and 6 bases lay between the germline ends. Germline loops: CDR1 MNHNS, CDR2 SASEGT. The CDR3 loop is CASSEFNTDTQYF. The CDR3 DNA reads TGTGCCAGCAGTGAGTTCAACACAGATACGCAGTATTTT.

The chain combines TRBV7-9 with TRBJ1-2; 7 positions agree with TRBD1. Germline V gene data show CDR1 as SEHNR and CDR2 as FQNEAQ (reference sequence). This CDR3 has 15 residues. The junction had 3 bases not matched to a gene; V was cut back by 2 bases and J by 0 bases. CDR3 residues: CASSLTGQANYGYTF. CDR3 bases: TGTGCCAGCAGCTTAACTGGACAGGCTAACTATGGCTACACCTTC. The full variable domain, its missing parts supplied by reference TRBV7-9 and TRBJ1-2, is DTGVSQNPRHKITKRGQNVTFRCDPISEHNRLYWYRQTLGQGPEFLTYFQNEAQLEKSRLLSDRFSAERPKGSFSTLEIQRTEQGDSAMYLCASSLTGQANYGYTFGSGTRLTVV.

This clone was recorded many times. The chain joins TRBV13 to TRBJ2-1, with 8 bases aligning to TRBD2. V gave up 4 bases and J gave up 1 base; unmatched junction bases: 12. CDR1 and CDR2 (germline): PRHDT, FYEKMQ (reference sequence). The CDR3 length is 18 residues. This CDR3 reads CASSSPGGRERSYNEQFF. As DNA, the CDR3 is TGTGCCAGCAGCTCCCCGGGAGGGCGGGAGAGGTCCTACAATGAGCAGTTCTTC.